This passage covers 26 T cell receptor beta chains from one sample sequenced in a study of shared clonotypes between healthy human individuals. Generated by immunoSEQ multiplex PCR, the TCRdb table keeps only in-frame clones and is missing some. The sample lists 2 million to 2.5 million clones, 80% to 95% occurring once. Material for sequencing was naive CD4+ T cells from PBMCs. Documented subset: CD45RA+ positively selected. These receptors all come from a man aged 18-30 years in good health. Some clones in this sample may be carry-over from other donors' samples.

Notes on this clone: Different DNA sequences within this sample yield the same CDR3. The rearrangement joins TRBV6-5 to TRBJ2-7; a weak D match, TRBD1 (5 bases). V lost 0 bases to trimming and J lost 0 bases, with 9 bases between them. CDR1 is MNHEY, CDR2 SVGAGI, per germline. This CDR3 is built from 15 residues. The CDR3 sequence: CASSYSAGPSYEQYF. CDR3 coding DNA: TGTGCCAGCAGTTACTCGGCAGGGCCCTCCTACGAGCAGTACTTC.

The chain employs TRBV6-1 and TRBJ1-2; 9 bases line up with TRBD1. The CDR3 sequence is 13 residues long. Germline CDR1 and CDR2: MNHNS and SASEGT. The ends lost 4 bases at V and 7 bases at J; junction bases unmatched: 4. The CDR3 region is CASSGQGVSGYTF. The CDR3 DNA follows: TGTGCCAGCAGTGGACAGGGGGTTTCTGGCTACACCTTC.

This sequence joins TRBV5-1 and TRBJ2-7; 7 nucleotides align to TRBD2. CDR3 length equals 12 residues. Per the germline V gene, CDR1 is SGHRS and CDR2 is YFSETQ. J was trimmed by 9 bases and V by 0 bases; bases with no gene match: 3. The CDR3 loop is CASSLAGGWQYF. CDR3 sequence (DNA): TGCGCCAGCAGCTTGGCGGGGGGTTGGCAGTACTTC.

This chain uses TRBV2 with TRBJ2-3; unclear D gene. The V and J ends lost 1 base and 2 bases respectively, with 4 bases between them. This CDR3 is 13 amino acids long. The germline V gene has CDR1 SNHLY and CDR2 FYNNEI. CDR3 loop: CASSEGVTDTQYF. Here the CDR3 DNA reads TGTGCCAGCAGTGAAGGGGTCACAGATACGCAGTATTTT.

The chain carries TRBV6-5 and TRBJ1-4; no clear D. Trimming took 8 bases from V and 7 from J, leaving 20 bases between them. Germline loops: CDR1 MNHEY, CDR2 SVGAGI. The CDR3 covers 15 residues. The CDR3 here is CASGPTGLSSEKLFF. The CDR3 DNA follows: TGTGCCAGCGGTCCGACGGGTTTAAGCTCTGAAAAACTGTTTTTT.

V and J are TRBV5-5 and TRBJ1-2, with D maybe TRBD1 (6 bases). This CDR3 spans 14 amino acids. The ends were cut back, 1 base at V and 4 bases at J, with 11 bases in the middle. The germline V gene encodes CDR1 SGHKS and CDR2 YYEKEE (reference sequence). The CDR3 region is CASSLPTGFYGYTF. CDR3 nucleotides: TGTGCCAGCAGCTTGCCAACAGGGTTCTATGGCTACACCTTC.

This clone was detected only once. The V and J genes are TRBV7-3 and TRBJ1-1; maybe TRBD1 (5 bases). Germline assignment: CDR1 SGHTA and CDR2 FQGTGA. V was pared by 0 bases and J by 6 bases, with 17 bases between. The CDR3 sequence is 16 residues long. CDR3 loop: CASSLTAPGLGAEAFF. DNA for the CDR3: TGTGCCAGCAGCTTAACCGCGCCAGGGTTGGGCGCTGAAGCTTTCTTT.

V gene TRBV11-3 combines with J gene TRBJ2-7, with D perhaps matching TRBD2 (6 bases). This CDR3 is 16 amino acids long. V was trimmed by 5 bases and J by 4 bases, leaving 21 bases between them. Germline V gene data show CDR1 as SGHNT and CDR2 as YENEEA. The CDR3 here is CASSRGGADTGYEQYF. CDR3 nucleotides: TGTGCCAGCAGCCGGGGCGGGGCCGATACCGGTTACGAGCAGTACTTC.

The V and J genes are TRBV19 and TRBJ2-2; D not resolved. V lost 1 base to trimming and J lost 5 bases, with 11 bases between them. The V gene's germline CDR1 is LNHDA and CDR2 SQIVND (reference sequence). This CDR3 contains 15 residues. DNA for the CDR3: TGTGCCAGTAGTATAGTACCGGCCCAGACCGGGGAGCTGTTTTTT. The encoded protein is CASSIVPAQTGELFF.

The chain recombines TRBV18 with TRBJ1-2, with D hard to call. Trimming removed 3 bases at V and 4 bases at J, with 12 bases between. CDR1 and CDR2 from the germline V gene are KGHSH and LQKENI. The CDR3 consists of 14 residues. CDR3 region: CASSPPPERYGYTF. The CDR3 DNA reads as TGTGCCAGCTCACCGCCGCCGGAACGCTATGGCTACACCTTC.

The V gene is TRBV28, the J gene TRBJ1-5; D is unclear. There are 14 residues in the CDR3. Trimming took 5 bases from V and 1 from J, leaving 9 bases between them. Germline lookup yields CDR1 MDHEN and CDR2 SYDVKM. CDR3 sequence: CASSPVWSNQPQHF. CDR3 nucleotides: TGTGCCAGCAGTCCAGTATGGAGCAATCAGCCCCAGCATTTT.

The chain recombines TRBV19 with TRBJ1-5, with D possibly being TRBD1 (6 bases). This CDR3 has 15 residues. Germline V CDR1 and CDR2: LNHDA, SQIVND (reference sequence). V was clipped by 3 bases and J by 9 bases, with 18 bases between them. CDR3 region: CASSISGGAQTPQHF. For the CDR3, the DNA is TGTGCCAGTAGTATTTCTGGGGGCGCTCAGACGCCCCAGCATTTT.

This clone was counted once. The chain uses TRBV27 and TRBJ1-4; D uncertain. V lost 5 bases and J 7 bases, leaving 20 bases between the germline ends. Germline V gene sequence: CDR1 MNHEY, CDR2 SMNVEV (reference sequence). The CDR3 sequence is 16 residues long. DNA for the CDR3: TGTGCCAGCAGTCCAATCATACAGCCCTCCGGTGAAAAACTGTTTTTT. Its translation is CASSPIIQPSGEKLFF.

The chain has TRBV19 and TRBJ2-3; D possibly corresponds to TRBD2 (6 bases). V shed 6 bases and J shed 2 bases, with 15 bases lying between them. Germline CDR1 LNHDA, CDR2 SQIVND (reference sequence). The CDR3 loop spans 15 amino acids. The CDR3 loop reads CASRDGSSVTDTQYF. The DNA for the CDR3 is TGTGCCAGTAGGGACGGGAGTTCGGTCACAGATACGCAGTATTTT.

Comments on this clone: This sample includes further DNA sequences coding for the same CDR3. V is TRBV2 and J is TRBJ1-5, with unresolved D. The CDR3 sequence is 13 residues long. Germline V gene lookup returns CDR1 SNHLY and CDR2 FYNNEI. Trimming left V 1 base short and J 4 bases short, with 5 bases between. CDR3 DNA: TGTGCCAGCAGTGAAGGCAGAAATCAGCCCCAGCATTTT. Translation gives CASSEGRNQPQHF.

The V call is TRBV6-1, the J call TRBJ2-5; D possibly corresponds to TRBD2 (5 bases). Near its end, the DNA agrees better with TRBJ2-7, so the J call may be wrong. Germline CDR1 is MNHNS and CDR2 is SASEGT. The CDR3 is 13 amino acids. CDR3 region: CASSERTPYEQYF. As DNA, the CDR3 is TGTGCCAGCAGTGAAAGGACTCCCTACGAGCAGTACTTC.

A note on this clone: Other DNA sequences in this specimen translate into the identical CDR3. This rearrangement joins TRBV28 to TRBJ2-3; D is perhaps TRBD2 (7 bases). Germline assignment: CDR1 MDHEN and CDR2 SYDVKM. This CDR3 is built from 15 residues. The V gene lost 3 bases and the J gene lost 1 base, with 11 bases spanning the gap. The CDR3 loop is CASSLGGGRTDTQYF. The CDR3 DNA reads as TGTGCCAGCAGTTTGGGGGGGGGCCGCACAGATACGCAGTATTTT. Drawing the rest from reference TRBV28 and TRBJ2-3, the complete variable domain is DVKVTQSSRYLVKRTGEKVFLECVQDMDHENMFWYRQDPGLGLRLIYFSYDVKMKEKGDIPEGYSVSREKKERFSLILESASTNQTSMYLCASSLGGGRTDTQYFGPGTRLTVL.

This sequence joins TRBV27 and TRBJ1-1; 7 bases map to TRBD1. The junction had 10 bases not matched to a gene; V was cut back by 8 bases and J by 7 bases. The CDR3 totals 13 residues. From germline, CDR1 is MNHEY and CDR2 SMNVEV (reference sequence). The CDR3 reads CASSEGARVEAFF. CDR3 DNA sequence: TGTGCCAGCTCAGAGGGGGCTAGGGTTGAAGCTTTCTTT.

This clone was detected once. V is TRBV6-4 and J is TRBJ2-1; 11 nucleotides match TRBD2. This CDR3 is 15 amino acids long. J was trimmed by 4 bases and V by 5 bases; bases with no gene match: 4. The germline V gene has CDR1 MRHNA and CDR2 SNTAGT. In DNA form, the CDR3 reads TGTGCCAGCAGTCCGGGACTAGCGGCATACAATGAGCAGTTCTTC. Protein product: CASSPGLAAYNEQFF.

This clone appeared a few times. Other DNA variants within this sample encode the same CDR3. The V call is TRBV7-9, the J call TRBJ1-1; D is ambiguous. CDR1 is SEHNR, CDR2 FQNEAQ, per germline (reference sequence). With 3 bases removed from V and 1 base from J, the gap between germline ends came to 6 bases. The CDR3 runs 13 residues. In DNA form, the CDR3 reads TGTGCCAGCAGCTTTGTAGAGAACACTGAAGCTTTCTTT. It translates to CASSFVENTEAFF. Together with reference TRBV7-9 and TRBJ1-1, the CDR3 gives the full variable domain: DTGVSQNPRHKITKRGQNVTFRCDPISEHNRLYWYRQTLGQGPEFLTYFQNEAQLEKSRLLSDRFSAERPKGSFSTLEIQRTEQGDSAMYLCASSFVENTEAFFGQGTRLTVV.

The J gene is TRBJ1-2, the V gene TRBV6-6, with 8 bases that match TRBD1. This CDR3 comprises 13 residues. J was trimmed by 8 bases and V by 2 bases; bases with no gene match: 4. Germline lookup yields CDR1 MNHNY and CDR2 SVGAGI (reference sequence). This CDR3 reads CASSYQDREGYTF. The CDR3 region has the DNA TGTGCCAGCAGTTACCAGGACAGGGAAGGCTACACCTTC.

The chain employs TRBV27 and TRBJ2-6; unclear D gene. Germline-derived CDR1 and CDR2 are MNHEY and SMNVEV (reference sequence). The CDR3 loop spans 14 amino acids. With 5 bases removed from V and 0 bases from J, the gap between germline ends came to 5 bases. The CDR3 region has the DNA TGTGCCAGCAGTGAGTACTCTGGGGCCAACGTCCTGACTTTC. As protein: CASSEYSGANVLTF.

J is TRBJ2-7 and V is TRBV18, with D perhaps TRBD2 (6 bases). The germline V gene has CDR1 KGHSH and CDR2 LQKENI. The CDR3 consists of 16 residues. V lost 1 base, J lost 2 bases, and 15 bases lay in between. CDR3 in amino acids: CASSPLLATATYEQYF. CDR3 sequence (DNA): TGTGCCAGCTCACCACTCCTAGCGACAGCCACCTACGAGCAGTACTTC. Filled out from reference TRBV18 and TRBJ2-7, the complete variable domain reads NAGVMQNPRHLVRRRGQEARLRCSPMKGHSHVYWYRQLPEEGLKFMVYLQKENIIDESGMPKERFSAEFPKEGPSILRIQQVVRGDSAAYFCASSPLLATATYEQYFGPGTRLTVT.

Notes on this clone: The CDR3 carries no conserved terminal phenylalanine or tryptophan, so it likely arises from a read error. V is TRBV5-4 and J is TRBJ2-7; D is undetermined. V was clipped by 4 bases and J by 0 bases, with 11 bases between them. Germline V CDR1 and CDR2: SGHNT, YYREEE (reference sequence). This CDR3 is built from 14 residues. CDR3 coding DNA: TGTGCCAGCAGCCGCGTGGGCAGCTCCTACGAGCAGTACCTC. Amino acid sequence: CASSRVGSSYEQYL.

The V call is TRBV19, the J call TRBJ2-1; perhaps TRBD2 as D (6 bases). This CDR3 is built from 14 residues. The germline V gene encodes CDR1 LNHDA and CDR2 SQIVND (reference sequence). With 3 bases removed from V and 7 bases from J, the gap between germline ends came to 13 bases. CDR3 nucleotide sequence: TGTGCCAGTAGTATTGGGGGGAGCAGGAATGAGCAGTTCTTC. Translation: CASSIGGSRNEQFF.

V usage is TRBV5-1 and J usage is TRBJ1-4; 7 bases agree with TRBD1. Losses at the gene ends were 4 bases for V and 6 bases for J; bases not matched to a gene: 9. The CDR3 length is 15 residues. The germline gives CDR1 SGHRS, CDR2 YFSETQ. In nucleotides, the CDR3 is TGCGCCAGCAGCACCGAGGGACAGTTGTATGAAAAACTGTTTTTT. Protein sequence: CASSTEGQLYEKLFF.